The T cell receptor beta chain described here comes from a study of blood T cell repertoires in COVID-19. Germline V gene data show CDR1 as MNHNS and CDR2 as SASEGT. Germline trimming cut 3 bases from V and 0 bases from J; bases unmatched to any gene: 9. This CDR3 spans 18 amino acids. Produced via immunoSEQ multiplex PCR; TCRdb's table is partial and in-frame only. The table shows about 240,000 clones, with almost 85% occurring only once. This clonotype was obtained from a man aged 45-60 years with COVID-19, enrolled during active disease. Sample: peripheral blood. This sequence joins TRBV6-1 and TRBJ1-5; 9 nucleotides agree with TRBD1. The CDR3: CASSEDRGRVYSNQPQHF. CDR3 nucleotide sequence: TGTGCCAGCAGTGAGGACAGGGGAAGGGTTTATAGCAATCAGCCCCAGCATTTT.